The clone carrying this T cell receptor beta chain was counted many times. Its antigen is not known. The CD8+CD4-CCR7+CD45RA+ phenotype defined the sorted naive CD8 T cells. The data are from a study of molecular identifiers for immune sequencing clone quantification. Study findings and constraints: Jurkat TCR RNA spiked in from one cell reportedly remained identifiable amid about a million naive cells.

Per germline, CDR1 SGHTA and CDR2 FQGNSA. The CDR3 is 14 amino acids. V was shortened by 0 bases and J by 0 bases, with 5 bases between the two germline ends. Each CDR3 protein gets one entry after TCRdb re-called the PCR reads with MiXCR. Here the sample spans approximately 670,000 distinct CDR3 sequences, less than 20% being singletons. Sequencing input: naive CD8+ T cells from blood, with Jurkat cell RNA spiked in. Indicated subset: FACS-sorted CD8+CD4-CCR7+CD45RA+ naive T cells. The TCR comes from a human donor in good health. Some libraries in this study had Jurkat cell RNA spiked in. The V gene is TRBV7-2, the J gene TRBJ2-5; D is undetermined. In nucleotides, the CDR3 is TGTGCCAGCAGCTTAGCGCAGTACCAAGAGACCCAGTACTTC. Protein sequence: CASSLAQYQETQYF.